Each of the 24 T cell receptor beta chains below was sequenced from the same sample in a study of cytotoxic CD8 clonotypes in ibrutinib-treated CLL. Measured with immunoSEQ multiplex PCR; TCRdb has only the in-frame clones, and not every one. Among some 310,000 clones listed, roughly 80% were seen once. Sequences were derived from PBMCs, sampled before ibrutinib treatment. Receptors originate from a human donor with chronic lymphocytic leukemia.

The chain recombines TRBV5-6 with TRBJ1-2, with D possibly TRBD1 on 6 matching bases. Trimming took 4 bases from V and 5 from J, leaving 18 bases between them. Germline loops: CDR1 SGHDT, CDR2 YYEEEE. The CDR3 runs to 15 residues. Here the CDR3 reads CASSPAPGQGYGYTF. The CDR3, as DNA: TGTGCCAGCAGCCCCGCGCCAGGGCAGGGGTATGGCTACACCTTC.

This sequence joins TRBV11-2 and TRBJ1-3; D might be TRBD1 (5 bases). Trimming took off 4 bases at V and 0 bases at J, with 16 bases between the two ends. Germline V gene lookup returns CDR1 SGHAT and CDR2 FQNNGV. The CDR3 is made up of 17 amino acids. The CDR3 sequence is CASSSRRDHSSGNTIYF. CDR3 coding DNA: TGTGCCAGCAGCTCAAGACGGGACCACAGCTCTGGAAACACCATATATTTT.

The chain couples TRBV5-1 to TRBJ2-5, with 10 bases that match TRBD2. CDR1 and CDR2 (germline): SGHRS, YFSETQ. Unmatched junction bases numbered 4, after V lost 0 bases and J lost 2 bases. The CDR3 runs 16 residues. Here the CDR3 reads CASSLAGAGGQETQYF. The CDR3 bases are TGCGCCAGCAGCTTGGCCGGAGCGGGAGGGCAAGAGACCCAGTACTTC.

The chain is built from TRBV2 and TRBJ2-7; tentative D call: TRBD1 (5 bases). Per germline, CDR1 SNHLY and CDR2 FYNNEI. This CDR3 is 15 amino acids long. V was shortened by 2 bases and J by 5 bases, with 16 bases between the two germline ends. The CDR3 spells CASSESGYNIDEQYF. Here the CDR3 DNA reads TGTGCCAGCAGTGAATCAGGGTATAATATTGACGAGCAGTACTTC.

The chain links TRBV5-1 to TRBJ2-7, with 8 bases identical to TRBD2. The CDR3 covers 16 residues. Germline trimming cut 0 bases from V and 3 bases from J; bases unmatched to any gene: 8. Germline CDR1 and CDR2: SGHRS and YFSETQ. The CDR3 loop reads CASSLAGGPYRYEQYF. The CDR3 DNA reads as TGCGCCAGCAGCTTGGCGGGAGGGCCCTATCGCTACGAGCAGTACTTC.

CDR3 in DNA: TGTGCCAGCAGCTTATGGGGCGGGAGCGGTTACGAGCAGTACTTC. It encodes CASSLWGGSGYEQYF. The rearrangement links TRBV7-9 to TRBJ2-7; 7 bases match TRBD2. Germline values: CDR1 SEHNR, CDR2 FQNEAQ (reference sequence). The length of the CDR3 is 15 residues. Trimming took 2 bases from V and 4 from J; bases not matched to a gene: 8.

This clone was seen only a few times. At one end, the junction sequence differs from germline, possibly due to a read error. The chain employs TRBV28 and TRBJ2-7; TRBD2 agrees at 11 bases. The V gene's germline CDR1 is MDHEN and CDR2 SYDVKM. The CDR3 covers 12 residues. CDR3 residues: CASNSFSGRGHF. The CDR3 coding sequence is TGTGCCAGCAATAGTTTTAGCGGGAGGGGCCACTTC. Full variable domain (rest looked up from reference TRBV28 and TRBJ2-7): DVKVTQSSRYLVKRTGEKVFLECVQDMDHENMFWYRQDPGLGLRLIYFSYDVKMKEKGDIPEGYSVSREKKERFSLILESASTNQTSMYLCASNSFSGRGHFGPGTRLTVT.

J is TRBJ2-7 and V is TRBV6-1, with D hard to call. Germline V gene lookup returns CDR1 MNHNS and CDR2 SASEGT. V gave up 4 bases and J gave up 6 bases, with 16 bases separating them. The CDR3 totals 14 residues. The CDR3 spells CASSARVGGREQYF. CDR3 sequence (DNA): TGTGCCAGCAGTGCCCGTGTGGGCGGTCGCGAGCAGTACTTC.

The V and J genes are TRBV4-1 and TRBJ2-6; D possibly uses TRBD1 or TRBD2 (5 bases each). V was cut by 2 bases and J by 0 bases, with 14 bases left in between. CDR3 length equals 18 residues. Germline values: CDR1 MGHRA, CDR2 YSYEKL. The CDR3 loop is CASSQKGPPFSGANVLTF. CDR3 DNA sequence: TGCGCCAGCAGCCAAAAGGGACCGCCTTTCTCTGGGGCCAACGTCCTGACTTTC.

This clone has only a few counts. The chain combines TRBV28 with TRBJ1-2, with unresolved D. The length of the CDR3 is 14 residues. V gave up 2 bases and J gave up 4 bases, with 11 bases separating them. The germline CDR1 and CDR2 sequences are MDHEN and SYDVKM. The CDR3 is CASSLADSFYGYTF. The CDR3 nucleotides read TGTGCCAGCAGTTTAGCAGATTCTTTCTATGGCTACACCTTC.

On this clone itself: This sample also contains other DNA sequences that code for the same CDR3. The chain recombines TRBV30 with TRBJ1-1, with TRBD1 identical over 7 bases. Germline CDR1 is GTSNPN and CDR2 is SVGIG (reference sequence). The CDR3 totals 14 residues. With 2 bases clipped from V and 2 bases from J, the junction kept 5 bases outside the gene matches. The CDR3 reads CAWSLGTANTEAFF. The CDR3 nucleotides read TGTGCCTGGAGTTTAGGGACAGCAAACACTGAAGCTTTCTTT.

J is TRBJ2-3 and V is TRBV7-2; 10 positions match TRBD2. With V trimmed by 9 bases and J by 6 bases, 18 bases remained unmatched. There are 17 residues in the CDR3. CDR1 and CDR2 (germline): SGHTA, FQGNSA. CDR3: CASQQLGLAVPRDTQYF. The CDR3 DNA reads TGTGCCAGTCAGCAGTTAGGACTAGCGGTCCCACGGGATACGCAGTATTTT.

The chain has TRBV4-1 and TRBJ2-3; the D is unclear. Germline CDR1 MGHRA, CDR2 YSYEKL. Between the trimmed V and J ends, which lost 0 bases and 5 bases, there was a span of 9 bases. CDR3 length equals 14 residues. The CDR3 DNA follows: TGCGCCAGCAGCCAAGAACTACAGAGAGATACGCAGTATTTT. The encoded protein is CASSQELQRDTQYF.

The J gene is TRBJ2-7, the V gene TRBV9; D is perhaps TRBD2 (7 bases). The V and J ends lost 4 bases and 4 bases respectively, with 18 bases between them. The germline CDR1 and CDR2 sequences are SGDLS and YYNGEE. The CDR3 totals 15 residues. The CDR3 DNA sequence: TGTGCCAGCAGCCCCCACGGGGGGCATAGGTACGAGCAGTACTTC. It is translated as CASSPHGGHRYEQYF.

CDR3 sequence: CASSPSRGGRTDTQYF. The DNA of the CDR3 is TGTGCCAGCAGTCCCTCTAGGGGCGGACGCACAGATACGCAGTATTTT. The chain couples TRBV27 to TRBJ2-3; tentative D call: TRBD1 (5 bases). The CDR3 totals 16 residues. Germline V gene lookup returns CDR1 MNHEY and CDR2 SMNVEV (reference sequence). Trimming shortened V by 5 bases and J by 1 base, and 16 bases separated the two germline ends.

V is TRBV7-9 and J is TRBJ1-1; weak D call: TRBD1 (6 bases). The ends were cut back, 3 bases at V and 0 bases at J, with 11 bases in the middle. The CDR3 has 15 residues. Germline-derived CDR1 and CDR2 are SEHNR and FQNEAQ (reference sequence). CDR3 loop: CASSLRGGMNTEAFF. The CDR3 DNA follows: TGTGCCAGCAGCTTGAGAGGGGGGATGAACACTGAAGCTTTCTTT.

The J gene is TRBJ1-1, the V gene TRBV5-1; D gene uncertain. The V gene's germline CDR1 is SGHRS and CDR2 YFSETQ. CDR3 length equals 14 residues. Trimming cost V 4 bases and J 0 bases, with 10 bases left between them. The CDR3 region has the DNA TGCGCCAGCAGCCCCAGGACCCTGAACACTGAAGCTTTCTTT. It translates to CASSPRTLNTEAFF.

This chain connects TRBV5-1 to TRBJ1-1; D is uncertain. The CDR3 spans 14 residues. The germline V and J ends were trimmed by 0 bases and 3 bases, with 9 bases remaining between them. Germline V gene lookup returns CDR1 SGHRS and CDR2 YFSETQ. The CDR3 is CASSLADRDTEAFF. As DNA, the CDR3 is TGCGCCAGCAGCTTGGCAGATAGGGACACTGAAGCTTTCTTT. Full variable domain (rest looked up from reference TRBV5-1 and TRBJ1-1): KAGVTQTPRYLIKTRGQQVTLSCSPISGHRSVSWYQQTPGQGLQFLFEYFSETQRNKGNFPGRFSGRQFSNSRSEMNVSTLELGDSALYLCASSLADRDTEAFFGQGTRLTVV.

This clone was observed a handful of times. The CDR3: CASSDSRQGQGYGYTF. The CDR3 DNA reads as TGTGCCAGCAGTGACTCGAGACAGGGCCAAGGATATGGCTACACCTTC. This chain uses TRBV6-4 with TRBJ1-2; 7 bases line up with TRBD1. CDR1 is MRHNA, CDR2 SNTAGT, per germline. The length of the CDR3 is 16 residues. J gave up 5 bases and V 0 bases, and 9 bases lay outside the gene matches.

This clone was seen a single time. V gene TRBV5-6 combines with J gene TRBJ2-3; 8 nucleotides agree with TRBD2. CDR3 length: 16 amino acids. Germline CDR1 is SGHDT and CDR2 is YYEEEE. The trim removed 4 bases at V and 6 bases at J, leaving 13 bases unmatched. The CDR3 DNA is TGTGCCAGCAGCGGTGGACTAGCTGTTAGGGGGGATACGCAGTATTTT. It translates to CASSGGLAVRGDTQYF.

The rearrangement joins TRBV7-2 to TRBJ1-2, with no clear D. Germline V gene data show CDR1 as SGHTA and CDR2 as FQGNSA. The V and J ends lost 3 bases and 5 bases respectively, with 10 bases between them. The CDR3 totals 13 residues. The CDR3, as DNA: TGTGCCAGCAGCTTCGAGGTTACATATGGCTACACCTTC. Protein product: CASSFEVTYGYTF.

This clone has a handful of counts. The V call is TRBV5-1, the J call TRBJ2-1; D is perhaps TRBD2 (5 bases). This CDR3 is built from 14 residues. Germline lookup yields CDR1 SGHRS and CDR2 YFSETQ. V gave up 0 bases and J gave up 7 bases, with 11 bases separating them. CDR3 protein: CASSLDTPGNEQFF. In DNA form, the CDR3 reads TGCGCCAGCAGCTTGGATACTCCGGGGAATGAGCAGTTCTTC.

The rearrangement joins TRBV7-9 to TRBJ1-2; TRBD1 matches at 9 bases. V shed 4 bases and J 2 bases; nucleotides not matched to a gene: 8. Per germline, CDR1 SEHNR and CDR2 FQNEAQ (reference sequence). The CDR3 length is 16 residues. The CDR3 protein is CASSSTSDRGNYGYTF. CDR3 nucleotides: TGTGCCAGCAGCTCGACTTCGGACAGGGGAAACTATGGCTACACCTTC.

The chain couples TRBV5-6 to TRBJ2-7; maybe TRBD1 (5 bases). Trimming removed 1 base from V and 0 bases from J, with 17 bases in between. Germline V gene lookup returns CDR1 SGHDT and CDR2 YYEEEE. The CDR3 is made up of 17 amino acids. This chain's CDR3 is CASSLIVGAYSSYEQYF. The CDR3 DNA follows: TGTGCCAGCAGCTTGATTGTAGGGGCCTACAGCTCCTACGAGCAGTACTTC. The variable domain in full, completed from reference TRBV5-6 and TRBJ2-7, reads DAGVTQSPTHLIKTRGQQVTLRCSPKSGHDTVSWYQQALGQGPQFIFQYYEEEERQRGNFPDRFSGHQFPNYSSELNVNALLLGDSALYLCASSLIVGAYSSYEQYFGPGTRLTVT.